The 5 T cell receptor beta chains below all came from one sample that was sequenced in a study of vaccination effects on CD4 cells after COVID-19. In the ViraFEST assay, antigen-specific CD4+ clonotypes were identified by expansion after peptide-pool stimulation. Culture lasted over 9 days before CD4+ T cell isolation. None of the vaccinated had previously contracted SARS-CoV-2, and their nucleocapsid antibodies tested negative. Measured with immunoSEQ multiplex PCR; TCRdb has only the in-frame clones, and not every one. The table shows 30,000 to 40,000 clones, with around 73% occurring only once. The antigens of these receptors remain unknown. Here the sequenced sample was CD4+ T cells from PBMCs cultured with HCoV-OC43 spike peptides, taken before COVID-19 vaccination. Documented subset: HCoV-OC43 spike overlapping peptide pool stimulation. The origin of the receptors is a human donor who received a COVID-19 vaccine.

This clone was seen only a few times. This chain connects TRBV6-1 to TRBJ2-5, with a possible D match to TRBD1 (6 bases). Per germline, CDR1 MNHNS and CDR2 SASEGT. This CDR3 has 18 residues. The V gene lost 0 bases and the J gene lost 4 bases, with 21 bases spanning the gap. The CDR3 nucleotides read TGTGCCAGCAGTGAAGCGGTATCAGGGGCCGCGTCGGGAGAGACCCAGTACTTC. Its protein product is CASSEAVSGAASGETQYF.

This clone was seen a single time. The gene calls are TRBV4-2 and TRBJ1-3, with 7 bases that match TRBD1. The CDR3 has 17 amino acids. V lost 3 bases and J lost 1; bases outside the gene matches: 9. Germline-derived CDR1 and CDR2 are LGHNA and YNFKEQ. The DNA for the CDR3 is TGTGCCAGCAGCCAGACAGGGCCCGGGGCGTCTGGAAACACCATATATTTT. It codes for CASSQTGPGASGNTIYF.

CDR3 amino acids: CASSQLERAEQYF. Here the CDR3 DNA reads TGTGCCAGCAGCCAACTCGAGAGAGCAGAGCAGTACTTC. The chain employs TRBV3-1 (or the pseudogene TRBV3-2) and TRBJ2-7; D unclear. V lost 2 bases and J 7 bases, leaving 12 bases between the germline ends. In germline, CDR1 is LGHDT, CDR2 YNNKEL (reference sequence). This CDR3 spans 13 amino acids.

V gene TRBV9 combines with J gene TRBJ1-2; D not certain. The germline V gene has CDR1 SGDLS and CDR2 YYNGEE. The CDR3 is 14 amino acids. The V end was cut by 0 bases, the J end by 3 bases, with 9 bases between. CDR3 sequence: CASSVDNWDYGYTF. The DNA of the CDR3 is TGTGCCAGCAGCGTAGACAATTGGGACTATGGCTACACCTTC.

This CDR3 is CAIRARGGRGTDTQYF. The CDR3 coding sequence is TGTGCCATCAGGGCTAGGGGGGGGAGAGGAACAGATACGCAGTATTTT. The chain has TRBV10-3 and TRBJ2-3; D perhaps matches TRBD2 (7 bases). Looked up from germline, CDR1 is ENHRY and CDR2 is SYGVKD. This CDR3 is 16 amino acids long. V gave up 6 bases and J gave up 3 bases, with 19 bases separating them.